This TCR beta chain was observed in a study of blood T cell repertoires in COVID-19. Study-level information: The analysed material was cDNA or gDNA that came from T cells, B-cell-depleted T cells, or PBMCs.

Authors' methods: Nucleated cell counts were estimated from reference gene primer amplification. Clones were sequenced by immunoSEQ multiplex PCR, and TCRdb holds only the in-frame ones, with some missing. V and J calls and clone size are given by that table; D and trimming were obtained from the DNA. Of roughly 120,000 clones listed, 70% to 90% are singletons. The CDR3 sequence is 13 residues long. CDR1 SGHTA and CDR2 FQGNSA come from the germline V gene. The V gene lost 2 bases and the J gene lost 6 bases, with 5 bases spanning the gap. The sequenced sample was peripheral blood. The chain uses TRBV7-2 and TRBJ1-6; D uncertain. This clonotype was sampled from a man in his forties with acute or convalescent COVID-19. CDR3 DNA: TGTGCCAGCAGCTTATCCGTTAATTCACCCCTCCACTTT. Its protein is CASSLSVNSPLHF.